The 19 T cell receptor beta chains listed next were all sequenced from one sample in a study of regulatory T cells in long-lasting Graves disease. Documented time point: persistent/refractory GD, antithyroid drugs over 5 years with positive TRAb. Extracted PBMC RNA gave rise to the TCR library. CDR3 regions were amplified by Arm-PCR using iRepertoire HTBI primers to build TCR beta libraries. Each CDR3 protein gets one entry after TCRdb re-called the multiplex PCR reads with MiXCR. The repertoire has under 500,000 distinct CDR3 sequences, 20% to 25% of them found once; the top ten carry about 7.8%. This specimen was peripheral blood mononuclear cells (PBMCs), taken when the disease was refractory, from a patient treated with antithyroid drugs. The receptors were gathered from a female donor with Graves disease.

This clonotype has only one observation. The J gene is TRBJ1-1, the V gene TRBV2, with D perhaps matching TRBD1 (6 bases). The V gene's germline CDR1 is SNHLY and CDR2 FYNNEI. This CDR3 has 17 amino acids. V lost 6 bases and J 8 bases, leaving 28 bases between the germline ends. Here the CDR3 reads CASRNWGQGGRGREAFF. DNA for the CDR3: TGTGCCAGCAGGAACTGGGGGCAGGGTGGGAGAGGCAGAGAAGCTTTCTTT. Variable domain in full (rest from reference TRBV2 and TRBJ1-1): EPEVTQTPSHQVTQMGQEVILRCVPISNHLYFYWYRQILGQKVEFLVSFYNNEISEKSEIFDDQFSVERPDGSNFTLKIRSTKLEDSAMYFCASRNWGQGGRGREAFFGQGTRLTVV.

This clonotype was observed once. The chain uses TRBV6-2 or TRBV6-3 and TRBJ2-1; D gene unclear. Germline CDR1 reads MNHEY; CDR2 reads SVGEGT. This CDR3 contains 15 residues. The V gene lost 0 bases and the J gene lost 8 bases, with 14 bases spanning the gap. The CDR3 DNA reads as TGTGCCAGCAGTTACTCGTCCCAAATCCTCGATGAGCAGTTCTTC. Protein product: CASSYSSQILDEQFF.

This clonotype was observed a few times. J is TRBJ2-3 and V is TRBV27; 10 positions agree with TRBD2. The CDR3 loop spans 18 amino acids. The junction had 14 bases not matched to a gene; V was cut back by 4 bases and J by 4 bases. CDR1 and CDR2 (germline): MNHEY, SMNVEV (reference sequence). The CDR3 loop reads CASSSPGSAGGGADTQYF. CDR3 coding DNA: TGTGCCAGCAGTTCCCCCGGCTCAGCGGGGGGGGGGGCAGATACGCAGTATTTT.

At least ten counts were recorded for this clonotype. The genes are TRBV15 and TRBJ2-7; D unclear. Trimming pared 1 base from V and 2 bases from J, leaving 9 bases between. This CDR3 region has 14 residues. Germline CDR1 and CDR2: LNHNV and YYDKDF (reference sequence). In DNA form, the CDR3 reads TGTGCCACCAGCAGAGTTACAGATACCTACGAGCAGTACTTC. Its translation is CATSRVTDTYEQYF.

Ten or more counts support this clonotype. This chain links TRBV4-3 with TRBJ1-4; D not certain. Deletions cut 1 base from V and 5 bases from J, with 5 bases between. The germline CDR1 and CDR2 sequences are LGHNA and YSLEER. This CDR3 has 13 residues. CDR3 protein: CASSQGGNEKLFF. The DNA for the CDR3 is TGCGCCAGCAGCCAAGGGGGAAATGAAAAACTGTTTTTT.

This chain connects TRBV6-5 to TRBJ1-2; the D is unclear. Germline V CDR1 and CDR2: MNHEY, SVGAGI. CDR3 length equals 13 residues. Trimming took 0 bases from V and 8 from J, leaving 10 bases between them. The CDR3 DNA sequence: TGTGCCAGCAGTTACTCGATCCCCGGCGGCTACACCTTC. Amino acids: CASSYSIPGGYTF.

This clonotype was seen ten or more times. The CDR3, as DNA: TGTGCCAGCAGTTACCGGGGACAGGGAGGCGAGCAGTACTTC. Translating gives CASSYRGQGGEQYF. The rearrangement joins TRBV6-5 to TRBJ2-7; 9 nucleotides agree with TRBD1. V lost 2 bases, J lost 6 bases, and 5 bases stayed unmatched. In germline, CDR1 is MNHEY, CDR2 SVGAGI. The CDR3 spans 14 residues.

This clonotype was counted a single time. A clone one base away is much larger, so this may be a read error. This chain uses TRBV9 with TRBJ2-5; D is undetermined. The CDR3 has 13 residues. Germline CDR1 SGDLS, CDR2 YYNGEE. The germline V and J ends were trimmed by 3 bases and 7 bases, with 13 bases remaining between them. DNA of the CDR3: TGTGCCAGCAGCGCTGAGACGGAAGGGACCCAGTACTTC. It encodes CASSAETEGTQYF.

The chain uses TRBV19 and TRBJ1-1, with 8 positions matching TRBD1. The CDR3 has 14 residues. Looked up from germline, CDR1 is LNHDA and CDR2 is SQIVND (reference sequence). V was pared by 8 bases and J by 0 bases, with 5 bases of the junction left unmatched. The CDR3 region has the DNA TGTGCCAGTTGGAACAGGGGGATGAACACTGAAGCTTTCTTT. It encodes CASWNRGMNTEAFF.

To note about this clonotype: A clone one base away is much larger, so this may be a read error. The CDR3 DNA reads as TGTGCCAGCAGAAAGGTGGGGAACGAGCAGTACTTC. Translated: CASRKVGNEQYF. This chain joins TRBV6-1 and TRBJ2-7, with D uncertain. V shed 6 bases and J shed 5 bases, with 11 bases lying between them. The germline V gene has CDR1 MNHNS and CDR2 SASEGT. This CDR3 contains 12 residues.

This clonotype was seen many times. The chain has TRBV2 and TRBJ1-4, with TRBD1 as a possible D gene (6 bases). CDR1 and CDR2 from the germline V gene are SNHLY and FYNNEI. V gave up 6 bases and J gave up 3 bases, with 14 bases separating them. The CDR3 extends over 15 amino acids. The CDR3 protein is CASRQGWDSNEKLFF. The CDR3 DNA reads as TGTGCCAGCAGACAGGGTTGGGATTCTAATGAAAAACTGTTTTTT.

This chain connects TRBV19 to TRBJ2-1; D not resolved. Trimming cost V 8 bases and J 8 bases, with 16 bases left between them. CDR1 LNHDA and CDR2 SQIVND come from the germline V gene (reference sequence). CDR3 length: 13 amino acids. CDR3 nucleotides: TGTGCCAGTGCGGTCACCGGGTACGATGAGCAGTTCTTC. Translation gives CASAVTGYDEQFF.

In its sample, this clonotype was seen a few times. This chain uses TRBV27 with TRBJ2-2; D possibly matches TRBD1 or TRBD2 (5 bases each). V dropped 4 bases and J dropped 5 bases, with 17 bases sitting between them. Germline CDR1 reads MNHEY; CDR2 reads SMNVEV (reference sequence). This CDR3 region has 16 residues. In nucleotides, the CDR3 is TGTGCCAGCAGTTGGGTCGGGGCGGTCTCTACCGGGGAGCTGTTTTTT. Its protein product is CASSWVGAVSTGELFF.

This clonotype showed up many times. The CDR3 nucleotides are TGTGCCAGCAGTTACTCGAGACGGACAGCTGGCTACACCTTC. It translates to CASSYSRRTAGYTF. J is TRBJ1-2 and V is TRBV6-2 or TRBV6-3; possible D gene TRBD1, 6 bases. Germline V gene data show CDR1 as MNHEY and CDR2 as SVGEGT. V was trimmed by 0 bases and J by 7 bases, leaving 12 bases between them. There are 14 residues in the CDR3.

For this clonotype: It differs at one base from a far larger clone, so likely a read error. The CDR3 sequence: CASSFSGGYEQCF. In nucleotides, the CDR3 is TGTGCCAGCAGTTTCTCGGGCGGGTACGAGCAGTGCTTC. The chain has TRBV7-9 and TRBJ2-7, with D possibly being TRBD2 (5 bases). Looked up from germline, CDR1 is SEHNR and CDR2 is FQNEAQ (reference sequence). This CDR3 region has 13 residues.

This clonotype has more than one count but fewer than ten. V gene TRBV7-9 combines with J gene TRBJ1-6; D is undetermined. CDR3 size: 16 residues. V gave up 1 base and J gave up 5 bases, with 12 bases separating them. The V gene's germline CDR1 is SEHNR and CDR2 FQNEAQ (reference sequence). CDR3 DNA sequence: TGTGCCAGCAGCTTAGGCCCAGAGCGGGATAATTCACCCCTCCACTTT. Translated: CASSLGPERDNSPLHF.

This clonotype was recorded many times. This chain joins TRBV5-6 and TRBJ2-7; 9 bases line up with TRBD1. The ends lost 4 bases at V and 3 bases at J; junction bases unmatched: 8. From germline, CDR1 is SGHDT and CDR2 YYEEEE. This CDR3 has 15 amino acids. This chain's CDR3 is CASSPKMGQGYEQYF. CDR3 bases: TGTGCCAGCAGCCCAAAAATGGGACAGGGCTACGAGCAGTACTTC.

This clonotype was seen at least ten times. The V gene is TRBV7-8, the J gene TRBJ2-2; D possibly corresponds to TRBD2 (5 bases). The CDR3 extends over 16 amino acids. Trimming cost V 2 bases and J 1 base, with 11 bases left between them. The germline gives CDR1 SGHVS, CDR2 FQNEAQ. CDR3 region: CASSLRRALNTGELFF. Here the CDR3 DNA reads TGTGCCAGCAGCTTAAGGCGGGCTTTGAACACCGGGGAGCTGTTTTTT.

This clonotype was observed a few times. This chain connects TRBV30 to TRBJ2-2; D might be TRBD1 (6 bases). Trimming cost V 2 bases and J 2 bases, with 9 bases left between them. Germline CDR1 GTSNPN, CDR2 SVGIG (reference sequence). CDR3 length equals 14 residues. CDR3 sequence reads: CAWSRQANTGELFF. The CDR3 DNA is TGTGCCTGGAGTAGACAGGCAAACACCGGGGAGCTGTTTTTT. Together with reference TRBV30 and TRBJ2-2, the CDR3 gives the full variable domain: SQTIHQWPATLVQPVGSPLSLECTVEGTSNPNLYWYRQAAGRGLQLLFYSVGIGQISSEVPQNLSASRPQDRQFILSSKKLLLSDSGFYLCAWSRQANTGELFFGEGSRLTVL.